The clone carrying this T cell receptor (beta chain) was counted at least ten times. The data belong to a study of T cells in Graves' hyperthyroidism and ophthalmopathy. TCR beta CDR3 sequences were amplified from RNA transcripts. Primed by the HTBI set, a first-round RT-PCR was run on the TCR CDR3. TCRdb re-derived calls from the multiplex PCR reads in MiXCR, one entry per CDR3 protein. The sample consists of fewer than 500,000 distinct CDR3 sequences, roughly 13% of them appearing once. CDR3 size: 17 residues. Per germline, CDR1 LNHNV and CDR2 YYDKDF (reference sequence). The ends lost 0 bases at V and 5 bases at J; junction bases unmatched: 8.

The rearrangement joins TRBV15 to TRBJ2-5; 11 nucleotides agree with TRBD1. This sequence was found in a man aged 25 to 40 with Graves' hyperthyroidism that later progressed to Graves' ophthalmopathy. Material for sequencing was blood. This CDR3 is CATSREKGQGARETQYF. In DNA form, the CDR3 reads TGTGCCACCAGCAGAGAAAAAGGACAGGGGGCGCGTGAGACCCAGTACTTC.